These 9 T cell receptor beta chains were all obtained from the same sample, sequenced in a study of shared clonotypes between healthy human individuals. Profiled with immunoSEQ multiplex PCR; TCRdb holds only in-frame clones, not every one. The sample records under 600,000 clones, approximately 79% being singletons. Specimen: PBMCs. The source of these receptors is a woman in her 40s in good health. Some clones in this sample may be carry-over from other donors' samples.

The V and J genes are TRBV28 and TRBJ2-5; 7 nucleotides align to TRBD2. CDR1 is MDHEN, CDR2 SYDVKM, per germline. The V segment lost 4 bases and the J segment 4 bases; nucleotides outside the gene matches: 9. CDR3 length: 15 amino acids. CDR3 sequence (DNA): TGTGCCAGCAGTTCCTCCTCGGGCGGGGGAGAGACCCAGTACTTC. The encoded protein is CASSSSSGGGETQYF.

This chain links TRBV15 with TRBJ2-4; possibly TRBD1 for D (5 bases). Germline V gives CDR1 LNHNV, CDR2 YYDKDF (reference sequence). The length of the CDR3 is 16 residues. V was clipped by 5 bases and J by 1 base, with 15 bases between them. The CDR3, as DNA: TGTGCCACCAGCTTTAAGGGGAACGGGGCCAAAAACATTCAGTACTTC. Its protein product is CATSFKGNGAKNIQYF.

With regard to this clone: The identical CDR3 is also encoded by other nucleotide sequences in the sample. CDR3 nucleotides: TGTGCCAGTAGTCCGGGACCAACCTACGAGCAGTACTTC. This sequence encodes CASSPGPTYEQYF. This rearrangement joins TRBV19 to TRBJ2-7, with D perhaps given as TRBD1 or TRBD2 (5 bases each). Germline values: CDR1 LNHDA, CDR2 SQIVND (reference sequence). The CDR3 has 13 amino acids. V dropped 5 bases and J dropped 2 bases, with 10 bases sitting between them. The full variable domain, in which reference TRBV19 and TRBJ2-7 provide the parts outside the CDR3, is DGGITQSPKYLFRKEGQNVTLSCEQNLNHDAMYWYRQDPGQGLRLIYYSQIVNDFQKGDIAEGYSVSREKKESFPLTVTSAQKNPTAFYLCASSPGPTYEQYFGPGTRLTVT.

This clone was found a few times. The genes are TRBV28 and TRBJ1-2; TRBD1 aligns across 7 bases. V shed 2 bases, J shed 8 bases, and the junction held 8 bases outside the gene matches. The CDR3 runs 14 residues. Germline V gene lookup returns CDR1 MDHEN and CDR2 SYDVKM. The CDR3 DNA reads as TGTGCCAGCAGTTTACGAAGGGGGCCCGGGGGCTACACCTTC. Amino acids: CASSLRRGPGGYTF.

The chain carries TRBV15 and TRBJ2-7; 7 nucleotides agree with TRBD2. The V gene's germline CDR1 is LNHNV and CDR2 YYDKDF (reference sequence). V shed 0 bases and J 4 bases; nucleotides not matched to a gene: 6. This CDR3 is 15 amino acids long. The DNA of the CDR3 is TGTGCCACCAGCAGAGACGGGGGGTTGTCGTACGAGCAGTACTTC. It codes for CATSRDGGLSYEQYF.

The CDR3 bases are TGTGCCAGCAGCGTAGCACTAGCGGCTGAGCAGTTCTTC. Translated, it gives CASSVALAAEQFF. The chain has TRBV9 and TRBJ2-1; 8 bases map to TRBD2. The CDR3 sequence is 13 residues long. The V and J ends lost 0 bases and 9 bases, in that order; junction bases with no gene match: 2. Germline CDR1 is SGDLS and CDR2 is YYNGEE.

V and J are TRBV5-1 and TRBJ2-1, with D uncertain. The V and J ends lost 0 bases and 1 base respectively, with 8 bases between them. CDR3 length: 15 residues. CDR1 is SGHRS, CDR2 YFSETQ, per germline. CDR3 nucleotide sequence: TGCGCCAGCAGCTTGGCCCCAGCTTCCTACAATGAGCAGTTCTTC. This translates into CASSLAPASYNEQFF.

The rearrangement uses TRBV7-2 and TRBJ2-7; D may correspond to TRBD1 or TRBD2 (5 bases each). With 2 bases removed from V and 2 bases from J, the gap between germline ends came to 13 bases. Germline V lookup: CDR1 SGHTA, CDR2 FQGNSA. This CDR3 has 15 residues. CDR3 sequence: CASSLSGHITYEQYF. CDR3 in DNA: TGTGCCAGCAGCTTAAGCGGACATATCACCTACGAGCAGTACTTC.

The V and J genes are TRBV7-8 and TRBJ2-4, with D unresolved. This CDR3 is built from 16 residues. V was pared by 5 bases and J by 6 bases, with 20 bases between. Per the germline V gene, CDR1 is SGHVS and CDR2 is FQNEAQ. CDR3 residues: CASSPRLPWFRNIQYF. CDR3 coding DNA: TGTGCCAGCAGCCCCCGACTCCCCTGGTTCCGAAACATTCAGTACTTC.